This TCR beta chain was identified during a study of CD8 T cells in Susac syndrome. With random hexamers, reverse transcription was performed on about 0.45 to 1 ug of RNA. TCRdb analysed the immunoSEQ multiplex PCR reads with MiXCR anew, one entry per CDR3 protein. Here the sample spans 250,000 to 300,000 distinct CDR3 sequences, approximately 91% being singletons. Germline values: CDR1 SGHRS, CDR2 YFSETQ. The CDR3 has 13 residues. V dropped 4 bases and J dropped 5 bases, with 13 bases sitting between them. The J gene is TRBJ2-7, the V gene TRBV5-1; D gene unclear. Material for sequencing was CD8+ T cells from PBMCs. This receptor was identified in a human donor with multiple sclerosis. CDR3 nucleotides: TGCGCCAGCAGCAGCCTTGGGGTCCACGAGCAGTACTTC. Protein product: CASSSLGVHEQYF. The full variable domain, rest sourced from reference TRBV5-1 and TRBJ2-7, is KAGVTQTPRYLIKTRGQQVTLSCSPISGHRSVSWYQQTPGQGLQFLFEYFSETQRNKGNFPGRFSGRQFSNSRSEMNVSTLELGDSALYLCASSSLGVHEQYFGPGTRLTVT.